Below are 10 T cell receptor beta chains sequenced from a single sample in a study of shared clonotypes between healthy human individuals. CD45RO-negative CD8 cells positively selected for CCR7 made up the naive population, which excluded terminally differentiated effector memory CD45RA+ cells. Sequencing was performed with immunoSEQ multiplex PCR; in TCRdb, only in-frame clones are kept and a portion is missing. This sample has around 2,000,000 clones, with roughly 91% found just once. The sequencing sample was made of naive CD8+ T cells from PBMCs. The receptors come from a man between 18 and 29 years old in good health. Some clones in this sample may be carry-over from other donors' samples.

This clone was found once. The chain combines TRBV2 with TRBJ1-5; no reliable D call. Germline V CDR1 and CDR2: SNHLY, FYNNEI. CDR3 length equals 15 residues. Trimming took 3 bases from V and 4 from J, leaving 13 bases between them. The DNA of the CDR3 is TGTGCCAGCAGTGAGTATCTAACTAAGAATCAGCCCCAGCATTTT. Its protein product is CASSEYLTKNQPQHF.

CDR3 DNA: TGCGCCAGCAGCCAAGATTCTCGGCAGTATAATGAAAAACTGTTTTTT. It encodes CASSQDSRQYNEKLFF. V usage is TRBV4-3 and J usage is TRBJ1-4, with no clear D. The CDR3 is made up of 16 amino acids. Per the germline V gene, CDR1 is LGHNA and CDR2 is YSLEER. Deletions cut 0 bases from V and 4 bases from J, with 12 bases between.

The chain employs TRBV23-1 and TRBJ2-7; D is possibly TRBD1 (5 bases). TRBV23-1 is reported as an ORF; its role is uncertain. V lost 6 bases, J lost 2 bases, and 8 bases lay in between. The CDR3 is 12 amino acids. In DNA, the CDR3 is TGCGCCAGCAGCCAACAGGCCTACGAGCAGTACTTC. Amino acid sequence: CASSQQAYEQYF.

Only one count was recorded for this clone. The V gene is TRBV27, the J gene TRBJ2-1, with D possibly called TRBD1 or TRBD2 (5 bases each). The V end was cut by 3 bases, the J end by 6 bases, with 18 bases between. Germline CDR1 reads MNHEY; CDR2 reads SMNVEV (reference sequence). The CDR3 has 16 amino acids. The CDR3: CASSFPPGSASNEQFF. The CDR3 nucleotides are TGTGCCAGCAGTTTCCCCCCAGGGAGTGCCTCCAATGAGCAGTTCTTC.

This chain joins TRBV27 and TRBJ1-1; D is unclear. The V gene's germline CDR1 is MNHEY and CDR2 SMNVEV (reference sequence). This CDR3 is built from 12 residues. The ends were cut back, 5 bases at V and 6 bases at J, with 10 bases in the middle. The CDR3 protein is CASSLTGSEAFF. In DNA, the CDR3 is TGTGCCAGCAGTCTCACGGGTTCTGAAGCTTTCTTT.

This chain joins TRBV19 and TRBJ2-5; the D call may be TRBD1 or TRBD2 (5 bases each). CDR3 length: 17 residues. Germline V CDR1 and CDR2: LNHDA, SQIVND (reference sequence). V dropped 0 bases and J dropped 1 base, with 15 bases sitting between them. In DNA, the CDR3 is TGTGCCAGTAGTATAGATCGGCCCGGGACCCTCCAAGAGACCCAGTACTTC. It specifies CASSIDRPGTLQETQYF.

J is TRBJ2-7 and V is TRBV2, with D possibly matching TRBD2 (6 bases). Germline CDR1 reads SNHLY; CDR2 reads FYNNEI. This CDR3 region has 15 residues. Between the trimmed V and J ends, which lost 6 bases and 3 bases, there was a span of 18 bases. CDR3 in DNA: TGTGCCAGCAGGGAGGGTAGGGATTCATACTACGAGCAGTACTTC. This gives the protein CASREGRDSYYEQYF.

The chain combines TRBV18 with TRBJ1-1; TRBD1 matches at 7 bases. Germline V gene lookup returns CDR1 KGHSH and CDR2 LQKENI. With 0 bases clipped from V and 7 bases from J, the junction kept 5 bases outside the gene matches. This CDR3 has 14 residues. The CDR3 loop reads CASSPPERTGEAFF. CDR3 coding DNA: TGTGCCAGCTCACCACCCGAAAGGACAGGTGAAGCTTTCTTT.

This chain connects TRBV7-9 to TRBJ2-7, with D perhaps matching TRBD1 (6 bases). The CDR3 is 15 amino acids. V was trimmed by 1 base and J by 3 bases, leaving 13 bases between them. Germline V gene sequence: CDR1 SEHNR, CDR2 FQNEAQ (reference sequence). CDR3 loop: CASSLEAGADYEQYF. CDR3 DNA: TGTGCCAGCAGCTTAGAGGCAGGGGCGGACTACGAGCAGTACTTC.

Only a few counts were recorded for this clone. This CDR3 reads CASSGDSSYEQYF. The DNA of the CDR3 is TGCGCCAGCAGCGGGGACAGCTCCTACGAGCAGTACTTC. The chain employs TRBV10-1 and TRBJ2-7, with 7 bases lining up with TRBD1. CDR1 and CDR2 (germline): WNHNN, SYGVQD (reference sequence). J lost 0 bases, V lost 6 bases, and 2 bases had no gene match. The CDR3 runs to 13 residues.